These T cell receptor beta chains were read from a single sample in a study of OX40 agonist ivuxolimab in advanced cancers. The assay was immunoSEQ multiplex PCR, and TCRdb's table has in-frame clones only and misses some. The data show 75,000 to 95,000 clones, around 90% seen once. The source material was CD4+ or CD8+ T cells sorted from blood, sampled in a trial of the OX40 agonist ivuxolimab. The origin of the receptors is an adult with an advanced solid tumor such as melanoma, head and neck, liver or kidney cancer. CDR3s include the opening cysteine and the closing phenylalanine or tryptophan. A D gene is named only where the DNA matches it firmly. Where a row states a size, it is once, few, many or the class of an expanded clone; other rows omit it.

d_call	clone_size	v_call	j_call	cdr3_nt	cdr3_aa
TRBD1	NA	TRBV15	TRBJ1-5	TGTGCCACCAGCAGAACTGACAGGGGGAATCAGCCCCAGCATTTT	CATSRTDRGNQPQHF
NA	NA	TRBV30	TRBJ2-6	TGTGCCTGGAGTGACAGCCAGTTCTTCTCTGGGGCCAACGTCCTGACTTTC	CAWSDSQFFSGANVLTF
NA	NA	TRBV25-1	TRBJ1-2	TGTGCCAGCAGTGAATTCGAGCAGTATGGCTACACCTTC	CASSEFEQYGYTF
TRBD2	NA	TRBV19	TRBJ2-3	TGTGCCAGTAGTATAACAAGCGGGAGGAGCACAGATACGCAGTATTTT	CASSITSGRSTDTQYF
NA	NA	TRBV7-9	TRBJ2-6	TGTGCCAGCAGCCCCCCATGGCGGCTCTCTGGGGCCAACGTCCTGACTTTC	CASSPPWRLSGANVLTF
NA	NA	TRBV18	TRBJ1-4	TGTGCCAGCTCACCACCGGCGGGAGGCGAAAAACTGTTTTTT	CASSPPAGGEKLFF
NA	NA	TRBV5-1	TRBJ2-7	TGCGCCAGCAGCTCCCGAGGTTTTAGCTCCTACGAGCAGTACTTC	CASSSRGFSSYEQYF
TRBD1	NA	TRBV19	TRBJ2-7	TGTGCCAGTAGTATAAGGAGGACAGGGGTCGACGAGCAGTACTTC	CASSIRRTGVDEQYF
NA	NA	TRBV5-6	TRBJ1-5	TGTGCCAGCAGCTTGGGACGTTATTCCAATCAGCCCCAGCATTTT	CASSLGRYSNQPQHF
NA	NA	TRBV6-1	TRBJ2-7	TGTGCCAAGAACGAGCAGTACTTC	CAKNEQYF
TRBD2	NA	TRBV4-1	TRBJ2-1	TGCGCCAGCAGCCCCCTGGGGACTAGCTCCTACAATGAGCAGTTCTTC	CASSPLGTSSYNEQFF
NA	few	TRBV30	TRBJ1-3	TGTGCCTGGAGTGTACGACAGACGCCCACCATATATTTT	CAWSVRQTPTIYF
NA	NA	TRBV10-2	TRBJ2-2	TGCGCCAGCAGTCGTACCGGGGAGCTGTTTTTT	CASSRTGELFF
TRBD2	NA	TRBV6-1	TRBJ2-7	TGTGCCACCTTAGCGGGAGAGGGTGAGCAGTACTTC	CATLAGEGEQYF
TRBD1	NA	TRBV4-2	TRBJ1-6	TGTGCCAGCAGCGCAGACAGGGCGGTTCGATCACCCCTCCACTTT	CASSADRAVRSPLHF
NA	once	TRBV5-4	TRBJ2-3	TGTGCCAGCAGCTTGGTTGTCTCTTCCCAATACACAGATACGCAGTATTTT	CASSLVVSSQYTDTQYF
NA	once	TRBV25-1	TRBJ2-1	TGTGCCAGCAGTGAAGTGGCACCCAGCTCCTACAATGAGCAGTTCTTC	CASSEVAPSSYNEQFF
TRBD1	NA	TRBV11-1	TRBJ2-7	TGTGCCAGCAGCCTGGACAGGGGAGGCAACGAGCAGTACTTC	CASSLDRGGNEQYF
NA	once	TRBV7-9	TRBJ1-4	TGTGCCAGCAGCCTGGGTCATCCGGCAACTAATGAAAAACTGTTTTTT	CASSLGHPATNEKLFF
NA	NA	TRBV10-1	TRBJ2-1	TGCGCCAGCAGTGAGGATACTGAGCAGTTCTTC	CASSEDTEQFF
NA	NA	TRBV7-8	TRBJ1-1	TGTGCCAGCAGCTCGTCCCCGAACACTGAAGCTTTCTTT	CASSSSPNTEAFF
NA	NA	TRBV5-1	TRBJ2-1	TGCGCCAGCAGCTTGGGAGGGCTCGCCTACAATGAGCAGTTCTTC	CASSLGGLAYNEQFF
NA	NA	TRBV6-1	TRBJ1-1	TGTGCCACCCTCCTCATGACAGGATCCACTGAAGCTTTCTTT	CATLLMTGSTEAFF
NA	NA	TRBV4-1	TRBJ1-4	TGCGCCAGCAGCGCACCCTGGGGGAATGAAAAACTGTTTTTT	CASSAPWGNEKLFF
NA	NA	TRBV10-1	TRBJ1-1	TGCGCCAGCAGTGGACCAGGGGAAAACACTGAAGCTTTCTTT	CASSGPGENTEAFF
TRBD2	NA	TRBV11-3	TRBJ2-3	TGTGCCAGCAGCCTTGGGACTAGCGGGAGGGATACGCAGTATTTT	CASSLGTSGRDTQYF
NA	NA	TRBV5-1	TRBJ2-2	TGCGCCAGCAGCTTATACCCAGGATCCACCGGGGAGCTGTTTTTT	CASSLYPGSTGELFF
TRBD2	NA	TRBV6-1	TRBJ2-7	TGTGCCAGCAGTGAGTCGGTAGCGGGACCACTCTACGAGCAGTACTTC	CASSESVAGPLYEQYF
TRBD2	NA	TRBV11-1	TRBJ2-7	TGTGCCAGCAGCTTTACGACCGGGACTAGCGGGTTCAACGAGCAGTACTTC	CASSFTTGTSGFNEQYF
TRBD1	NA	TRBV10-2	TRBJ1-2	TGCGCCAGCAAAAAAGACAGGGACTATGGCTACACCTTC	CASKKDRDYGYTF
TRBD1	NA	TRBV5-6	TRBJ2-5	TGTGCCAGCAGCTTTATTCTGACAGGGGGCGCGGAGACCCAGTACTTC	CASSFILTGGAETQYF
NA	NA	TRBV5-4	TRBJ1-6	TGTGCCAGCAGCTATGATCCGGGGGCGAAGAATTCACCCCTCCACTTT	CASSYDPGAKNSPLHF
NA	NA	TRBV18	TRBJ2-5	TGTGCCAGCTCACCACCGGGCATCTGGGAATTTGTAGAGACCCAGTACTTC	CASSPPGIWEFVETQYF
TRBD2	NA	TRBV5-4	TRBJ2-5	TGTGCCAGCAGCCAACCGGGACTAGCGGCAGAGACCCAGTACTTC	CASSQPGLAAETQYF
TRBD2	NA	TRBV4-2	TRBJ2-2	TGTGCCAGCAGCCAAGCCGGACTAGCGGGAGGTGAGACCGGGGAGCTGTTTTTT	CASSQAGLAGGETGELFF
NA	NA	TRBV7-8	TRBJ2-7	TGTGCCAGCAGCCCCAGGAGGAGTCTCTCGGGGGAGCAGTACTTC	CASSPRRSLSGEQYF